This TCR beta chain was sequenced for a study of OX40 agonist ivuxolimab in advanced cancers. In the study overall: Melanoma, hepatocellular carcinoma, head and neck or renal cell cancer occurred in dose-escalation patients. Males comprised 82.7% of the group, whose mean age was approximately 61 years (range roughly 20 to 85).

Sequencing was performed with immunoSEQ multiplex PCR; in TCRdb, only in-frame clones are kept and a portion is missing. There are approximately 50,000 clones in the sample; 85% to 95% occur only once, and 18% lies in the top ten. CDR3 length equals 14 residues. The V gene's germline CDR1 is SGHAT and CDR2 FQNNGV. V dropped 1 base and J dropped 2 bases, with 9 bases sitting between them. The V and J genes are TRBV11-2 and TRBJ2-7; D call uncertain. The receptor was isolated from an adult with an advanced solid tumor such as melanoma, head and neck, liver or kidney cancer. This sample comprised CD4+ or CD8+ T cells sorted from blood, obtained in a trial of the OX40 agonist ivuxolimab. This chain's CDR3 is CASSLGEDTYEQYF. Here the CDR3 DNA reads TGTGCCAGCAGCTTAGGAGAGGATACCTACGAGCAGTACTTC.